This T cell receptor (beta chain) derives from a study of blood T cell repertoires in COVID-19. Study overall: Acute and convalescent COVID-19 specimens originated in the United States, Italy and Spain. In each case, the material was cDNA or gDNA derived from T cells, B-cell-depleted T cells, or PBMCs.

In the original workflow: Estimates of nucleated cell counts were drawn from the amplification of reference gene primers. This table comes from immunoSEQ multiplex PCR, and its TCRdb copy is limited to in-frame clones, with some not included. V and J calls and clone size are those listed in that table; D and trimming were worked out from the DNA. The table has about 300,000 clones, approximately 82% seen once. Germline V gives CDR1 SNHLY, CDR2 FYNNEI. Trimming removed 7 bases at V and 3 bases at J, with 9 bases between. The CDR3 consists of 12 residues. Sequenced: peripheral blood. The receptor comes from a woman between 50 and 59 years old with acute or convalescent COVID-19. The rearrangement uses TRBV2 and TRBJ2-5; TRBD1 might be the D (5 bases). CDR3 amino acids: CASKQDEETQYF. The CDR3 coding sequence is TGTGCCAGCAAACAGGACGAAGAGACCCAGTACTTC.